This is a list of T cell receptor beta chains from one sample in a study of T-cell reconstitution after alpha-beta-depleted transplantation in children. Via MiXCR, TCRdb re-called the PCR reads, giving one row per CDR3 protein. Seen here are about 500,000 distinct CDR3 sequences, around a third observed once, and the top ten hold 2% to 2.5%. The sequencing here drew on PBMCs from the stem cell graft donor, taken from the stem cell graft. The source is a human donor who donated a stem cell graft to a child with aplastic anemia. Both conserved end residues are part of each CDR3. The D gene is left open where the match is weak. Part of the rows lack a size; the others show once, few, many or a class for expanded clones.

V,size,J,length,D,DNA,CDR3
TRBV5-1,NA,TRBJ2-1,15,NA,TGCGCCAGCAGCTCAGCGGGTGAGCCGGACAATGAGCAGTTCTTC,CASSSAGEPDNEQFF
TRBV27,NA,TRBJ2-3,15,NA,TGTGCCAGCAGTCGACGTACCGTTAGCACAGATACGCAGTATTTT,CASSRRTVSTDTQYF
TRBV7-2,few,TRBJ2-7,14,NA,TGTGCCAGCAGCTTAAACGCCGACAGGAACGAGCAGTACTTC,CASSLNADRNEQYF
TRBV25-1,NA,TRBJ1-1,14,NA,TGTGCCAGCAGTGTCTCTGGGGGGCAGGCTGAAGCTTTCTTT,CASSVSGGQAEAFF
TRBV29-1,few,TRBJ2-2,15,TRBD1,TGCAGCGTTGGTGGACAGGGTAAAAACACCGGGGAGCTGTTTTTT,CSVGGQGKNTGELFF
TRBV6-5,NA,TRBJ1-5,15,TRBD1,TGTGCCAGCAGTTCACAGGGGGCGGGAGGAGGGCCCCAGCATTTT,CASSSQGAGGGPQHF
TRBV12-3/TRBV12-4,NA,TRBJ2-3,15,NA,TGTGCCAGCAGCGAGCGGGCCCCTAGCACAGATACGCAGTATTTT,CASSERAPSTDTQYF
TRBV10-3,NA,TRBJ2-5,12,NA,TGTGCCATCAGTGGGGACCAAGAGACCCAGTACTTC,CAISGDQETQYF
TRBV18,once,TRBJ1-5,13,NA,TGTGCCAGCTCACCAAGCACGAGGGGGTCCCAGCATTTT,CASSPSTRGSQHF
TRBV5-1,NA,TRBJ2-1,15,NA,TGCGCCAGCAGCACACAGGGCTACTCCTACAATGAGCAGTTCTTC,CASSTQGYSYNEQFF
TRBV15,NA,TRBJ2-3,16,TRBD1,TGTGCCACCAGCAGTGGACAGGGAGGAGGCACAGATACGCAGTATTTT,CATSSGQGGGTDTQYF
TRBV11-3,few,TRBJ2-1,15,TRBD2,TGTGCCAGCAGCCGCGGGACTAGCGGCCCCAATGAGCAGTTCTTC,CASSRGTSGPNEQFF
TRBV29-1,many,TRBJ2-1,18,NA,TGCAGCGTTGACGCCCAGGTTGGACTTGATGGCAAGTACAATGAGCAGTTCTTC,CSVDAQVGLDGKYNEQFF
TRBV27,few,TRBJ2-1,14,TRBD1,TGTGCCAGCAGTCCCCGGACAGGGTACAATGAGCAGTTCTTC,CASSPRTGYNEQFF
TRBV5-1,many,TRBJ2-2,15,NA,TGTGCCAGCAGCTTAGGCAGCTTAAACACCGGGGAGCTGTTTTTT,CASSLGSLNTGELFF
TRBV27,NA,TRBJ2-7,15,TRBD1,TGTGCCAGCAGTTTTGACAGGGCCGGCTCCTACGAGCAGTACTTC,CASSFDRAGSYEQYF
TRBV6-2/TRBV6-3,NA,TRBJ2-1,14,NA,TGTGCCAGCAGCCGACAGAGGGAGAGGAATGAGCAGTTCTTC,CASSRQRERNEQFF
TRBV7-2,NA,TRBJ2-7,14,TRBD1,TGTGCCAGCAGGCCAGGGGGCTCCTCCTACGAGCAGTACTTC,CASRPGGSSYEQYF
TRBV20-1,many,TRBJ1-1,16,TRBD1,TGCAGTGCTCGTGGACAGGGGGGCGACGTGAACACTGAAGCTTTCTTT,CSARGQGGDVNTEAFF
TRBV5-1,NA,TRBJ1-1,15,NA,TGCGCCAGCAGGCCAAGGGCCTCTGGTAGCACTGAAGCTTTCTTT,CASRPRASGSTEAFF
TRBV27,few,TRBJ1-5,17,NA,TGTGCCAGCAGTGGCCTCCCGGCGAGGGGGGCCAATCAGCCCCAGCATTTT,CASSGLPARGANQPQHF
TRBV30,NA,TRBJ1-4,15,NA,TGTGCCTGGAGTGGAACACAGGGTCCTCATGAAATACTGTTTTTT,CAWSGTQGPHEILFF
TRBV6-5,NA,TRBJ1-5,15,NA,TGTGCCAGCAGTTCGTCGTGGGGGGTCAATCAGCCCCAGCATTTT,CASSSSWGVNQPQHF
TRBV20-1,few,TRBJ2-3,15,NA,TGCAGTGCTAGAGGCGACCTTATGAGCACAGATACGCAGTATTTT,CSARGDLMSTDTQYF
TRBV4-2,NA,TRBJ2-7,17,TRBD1,TGTGCCAGCAGCCAGGAAAGTGCCGGGACAGGGCAATACGAGCAGTACTTC,CASSQESAGTGQYEQYF
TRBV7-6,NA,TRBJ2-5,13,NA,TGTGCCAGCAGCCCTAGACGGGGAGAGACCCAGTACTTC,CASSPRRGETQYF
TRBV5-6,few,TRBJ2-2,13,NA,TGTGCCAGCAGCTTGCCCGGCGGTGGGGAGCTGTTTTTT,CASSLPGGGELFF
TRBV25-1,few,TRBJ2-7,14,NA,TGTGCCAGCACCGCTAAACAGGTCGGGTACGAGCAGTACTTC,CASTAKQVGYEQYF
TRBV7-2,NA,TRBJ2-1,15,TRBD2,TGTGCCAGCAGCCCCGGGACTAGCGTGGGCAATGAGCAGTTCTTC,CASSPGTSVGNEQFF
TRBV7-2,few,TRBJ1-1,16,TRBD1,TGTGCCAGCAGCTTACCCTATGGGACAGCGAACACTGAAGCTTTCTTT,CASSLPYGTANTEAFF
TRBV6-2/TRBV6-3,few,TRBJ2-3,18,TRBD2,TGTGCCAGCAGTCCCCCGGGACTAGCGGGAGTTTACACAGATACGCAGTATTTT,CASSPPGLAGVYTDTQYF
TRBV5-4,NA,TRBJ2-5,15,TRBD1,TGTGCCAGCAGCTTGGATCCAGGGGGCGGAGAGACCCAGTACTTC,CASSLDPGGGETQYF
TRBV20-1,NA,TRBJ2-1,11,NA,TGCAGTGCTAGAAGGAGCGTTGAGCAGTTCTTC,CSARRSVEQFF
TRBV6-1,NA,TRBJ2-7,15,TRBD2,TGTGCCAGCAGTCCGGGACTAGCGGAATCCTACGAGCAGTACTTC,CASSPGLAESYEQYF
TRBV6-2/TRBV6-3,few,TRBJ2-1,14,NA,TGTGCCACTTATAGCGGTTCATCCTACAATGAGCAGTTCTTC,CATYSGSSYNEQFF
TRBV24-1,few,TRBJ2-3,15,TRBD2,TGTGCCACCAGTGAGCCTAGCGGGAGGGCAGATACGCAGTATTTT,CATSEPSGRADTQYF
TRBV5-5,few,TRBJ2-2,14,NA,TGTGCCAGCAGGCCCGGCGGGGACACCGGGGAGCTGTTTTTT,CASRPGGDTGELFF
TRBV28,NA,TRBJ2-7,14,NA,TGTGCCAGCAGGCCTGGAGGGCCACAAAACGAGCAGTACTTC,CASRPGGPQNEQYF
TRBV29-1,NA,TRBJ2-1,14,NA,TGCAGCGTGAGGATGCGGGACTCCTACAATGAGCAGTTCTTC,CSVRMRDSYNEQFF
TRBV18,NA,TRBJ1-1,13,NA,TGTGCCAGCTCACCGAGGGAGGGCACTGAAGCTTTCTTT,CASSPREGTEAFF
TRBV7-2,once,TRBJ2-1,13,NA,TGTGCCAGCAGCTCTGCCCCGCGCTATGAGCAGTTCTTC,CASSSAPRYEQFF
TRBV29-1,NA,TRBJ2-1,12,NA,TGCAGCGGCGGTGGTGTTGACAATGAGCAGTTCTTC,CSGGGVDNEQFF
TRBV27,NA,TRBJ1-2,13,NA,TGTGCCAGCAGCCAAACAGGGACCTATGGCTACACCTTC,CASSQTGTYGYTF
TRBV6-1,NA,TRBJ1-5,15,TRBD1,TGTGCCAGCAGTCCGGGACAGGTTCTCAATCAGCCCCAGCATTTT,CASSPGQVLNQPQHF
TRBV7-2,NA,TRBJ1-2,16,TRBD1,TGTGCCAGCAGCGCCGGACAGGGGGCGAGTCTTTATGGCTACACCTTC,CASSAGQGASLYGYTF
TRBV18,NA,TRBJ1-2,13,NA,TGTGCCAGCTCACCATCCAGGTCCTATGGCTACACCTTC,CASSPSRSYGYTF
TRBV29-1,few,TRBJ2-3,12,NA,TGCAGCGTCCTGGACGGAACAGATACGCAGTATTTT,CSVLDGTDTQYF
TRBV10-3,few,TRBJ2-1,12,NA,TGTGCCATCAGTGAGTCATTGAATGAGCAGTTCTTC,CAISESLNEQFF
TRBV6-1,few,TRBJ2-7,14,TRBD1,TGTGCCAGCACCTTACAGGGGGTTGCCTACGAGCAGTACTTC,CASTLQGVAYEQYF
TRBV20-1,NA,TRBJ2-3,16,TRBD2,TGCAGTGCTAGAGATGGAGCTAGCGGGAGGATAGATACGCAGTATTTT,CSARDGASGRIDTQYF
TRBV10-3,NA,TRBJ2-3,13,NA,TGTGCCATCAGTATCGGGGGCACAGATACGCAGTATTTT,CAISIGGTDTQYF
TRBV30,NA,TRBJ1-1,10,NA,TGTGCCTGGAGCCCCACTGAAGCTTTCTTT,CAWSPTEAFF
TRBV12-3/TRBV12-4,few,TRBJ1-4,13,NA,TGTGCCAGCAGTTTACGGGGTAATGAAAAACTGTTTTTT,CASSLRGNEKLFF